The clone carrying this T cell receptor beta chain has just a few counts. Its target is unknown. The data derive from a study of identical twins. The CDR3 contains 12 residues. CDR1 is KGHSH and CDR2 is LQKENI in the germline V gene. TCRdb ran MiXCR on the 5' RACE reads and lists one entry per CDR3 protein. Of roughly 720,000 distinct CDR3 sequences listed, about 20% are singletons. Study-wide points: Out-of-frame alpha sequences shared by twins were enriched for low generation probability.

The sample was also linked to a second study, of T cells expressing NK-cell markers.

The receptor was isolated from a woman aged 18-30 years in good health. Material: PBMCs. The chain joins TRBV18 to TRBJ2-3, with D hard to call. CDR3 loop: CATGEGTDTQYF. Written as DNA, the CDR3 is TGTGCGACCGGAGAGGGCACAGATACGCAGTATTTT.